The 5 T cell receptor beta chains below were found in one sample sequenced in a study of blood T cell repertoires in COVID-19. Clones were read by immunoSEQ multiplex PCR, and TCRdb kept only the in-frame ones, dropping some. The table records under 300,000 clones, roughly 87% of them present only once. The sequencing input was PBMCs or T cells enriched from blood (not recorded which). These receptors all come from a woman younger than 45 who had recovered from COVID-19.

The chain couples TRBV9 to TRBJ1-4; 9 bases are shared with TRBD1. The CDR3 extends over 14 amino acids. Germline V gene lookup returns CDR1 SGDLS and CDR2 YYNGEE. J gave up 7 bases and V 4 bases, and 5 bases lay outside the gene matches. The CDR3 sequence is CASSIGQGTEKLFF. The CDR3 nucleotides read TGTGCCAGCAGCATCGGACAGGGGACTGAAAAACTGTTTTTT.

The chain employs TRBV6-2 or TRBV6-3 and TRBJ2-5, with a tentative D call TRBD2 (6 bases). This CDR3 spans 14 amino acids. The V gene lost 4 bases and the J gene lost 2 bases, with 11 bases spanning the gap. Germline V gene lookup returns CDR1 MNHEY and CDR2 SVGEGT. The CDR3 DNA reads TGTGCCAGCAGTTGGGCGGGGACTCAAGAGACCCAGTACTTC. Translated: CASSWAGTQETQYF.

The genes are TRBV5-8 and TRBJ2-2; TRBD2 is a possible D gene (5 bases). Trimming cost V 0 bases and J 4 bases, with 10 bases left between them. Germline CDR1 and CDR2: SGHTS and YDEGEE. CDR3 length: 15 residues. The CDR3 sequence: CASSLGGRPTGELFF. In DNA form, the CDR3 reads TGTGCCAGCAGCTTGGGCGGGCGGCCCACCGGGGAGCTGTTTTTT.

The chain uses TRBV12-2 and TRBJ2-5; the table gives TRBD1 as D, unverified against the DNA. TRBV12-2 is described as a pseudogene. The CDR3 length is 17 residues. CDR3: CASRLGYPSLRGETQYF. DNA of the CDR3: TGTGCAAGTCGCTTAGGGTATCCTAGCCTCAGGGGGGAGACCCAGTACTTC.

The V and J genes are TRBV18 and TRBJ2-7; 11 nucleotides match TRBD1. Germline V gene data show CDR1 as KGHSH and CDR2 as LQKENI. V shed 6 bases, J shed 0 bases, and the junction held 4 bases outside the gene matches. The CDR3 covers 15 residues. The CDR3 DNA is TGTGCCAGCTCCTGGGGGACAGGGGGCTCCTACGAGCAGTACTTC. The encoded protein is CASSWGTGGSYEQYF.